The 3 T cell receptor beta chains given below trace back to one sample, sequenced in a study of blood T cell repertoires in COVID-19 (TCRdb year 2020). The library came from the immunoSEQ multiplex PCR assay. TCRdb mirrors the immuneACCESS table, restricted to in-frame sequences. Some clones are absent from its copies; in checked studies, under half trace to an unresolved V gene, and the reason for the others is unknown. The sample has under 200,000 clones on record, about 85% of them singletons. Approximately 21% of the sample lies in the top ten. Sequenced material: peripheral blood. These receptors were collected from a man aged 55-75 years with active or convalescent COVID-19.

This rearrangement joins TRBV6-1 to TRBJ1-2, with a possible D match to TRBD1 (6 bases). Germline assignment: CDR1 MNHNS and CDR2 SASEGT. This CDR3 contains 14 residues. V dropped 1 base and J dropped 4 bases, with 10 bases sitting between them. CDR3 coding DNA: TGTGCCAGCAGTGAAGGAAGACAGGCCTATGGCTACACCTTC. Protein sequence: CASSEGRQAYGYTF.

The chain recombines TRBV19 with TRBJ1-5, with D hard to call. CDR3 size: 12 residues. The V end was cut by 5 bases, the J end by 5 bases, with 7 bases between. Germline V gives CDR1 LNHDA, CDR2 SQIVND (reference sequence). The CDR3 nucleotides read TGTGCCAGTAGTTCGCAGTATCAGCCCCAGCATTTT. The encoded protein is CASSSQYQPQHF. Drawing the rest from reference TRBV19 and TRBJ1-5, the complete variable domain is DGGITQSPKYLFRKEGQNVTLSCEQNLNHDAMYWYRQDPGQGLRLIYYSQIVNDFQKGDIAEGYSVSREKKESFPLTVTSAQKNPTAFYLCASSSQYQPQHFGDGTRLSIL.

The CDR3 loop is CASSPGQGVVGYTF. In nucleotides, the CDR3 is TGTGCCAGCAGCCCCGGACAGGGGGTGGTTGGCTACACCTTC. This sequence joins TRBV5-4 and TRBJ1-2; 10 nucleotides line up with TRBD1. Germline V gene data show CDR1 as SGHNT and CDR2 as YYREEE (reference sequence). Germline trimming cut 4 bases from V and 7 bases from J; bases unmatched to any gene: 7. This CDR3 region has 14 residues.